These T cell receptor beta chains were read from a single sample in a study of PD-L1 blockade in urothelial cancer. The assay was immunoSEQ multiplex PCR, and TCRdb's table has in-frame clones only and misses some. The sample records 40,000 or so clones, approximately 80% being singletons. The source material was PBMCs, sampled around atezolizumab (anti-PD-L1) treatment. These receptors were taken from a man aged 55 to 70 with urothelial cancer. CDR3s include the opening cysteine and the closing phenylalanine or tryptophan. The order of the fields is clone size, D gene, J gene, V gene, CDR3 DNA, CDR3 protein. A D gene is named only where the DNA matches it firmly. A clone size is listed for some rows: how often the clone was seen (once, few, many), or a class if it is expanded.

NA | TRBD2 | TRBJ2-1 | TRBV27 | TGTGCCAGCAGTTTAAGCGGGGTATCTCCCAATGAGCAGTTCTTC | CASSLSGVSPNEQFF
NA | NA | TRBJ2-1 | TRBV5-1 | TGCGCCAGCAGGACAACCCCCGGTGGGGGCGATGAGCAGTTCTTC | CASRTTPGGGDEQFF
NA | NA | TRBJ2-7 | TRBV5-3 | TGTGCCAGAAGCTTCTACCGACAGTATTCCTACGAGCAGTACTTC | CARSFYRQYSYEQYF
once | TRBD1 | TRBJ1-6 | TRBV28 | TGTGCCAGCAGTTCTAGGGGGCCCCCGAATCCACCCCTCCACTTT | CASSSRGPPNPPLHF
NA | NA | TRBJ1-4 | TRBV29-1 | TGCAGCGTCGCAGGGTCAGCTAATGAAAAACTGTTTTTT | CSVAGSANEKLFF
few | TRBD1 | TRBJ2-1 | TRBV6-1 | TGTGCCAGCAGTGCAGGCGGGACAGGGGATAATGAGCAGTTCTTC | CASSAGGTGDNEQFF
once | TRBD1 | TRBJ2-3 | TRBV5-3 | TGTGCCAGAAACATTCGGACAGGGCCTAGGGCAGATACGCAGTATTTT | CARNIRTGPRADTQYF
few | NA | TRBJ1-5 | TRBV28 | TGTGCCAGCAGTTCCGGGAACAATCAGCCCCAGCATTTT | CASSSGNNQPQHF
NA | TRBD1 | TRBJ1-1 | TRBV2 | TGTGCCAGCAGCGACAGGGGGTCGGGTACTGAAGCTTTCTTT | CASSDRGSGTEAFF
NA | NA | TRBJ2-7 | TRBV2 | TGTGCCAGCAACCACGACAGGTATTCCTACGAGCAGTACTTC | CASNHDRYSYEQYF
NA | NA | TRBJ2-7 | TRBV20-1 | TGCAGTGCGAGCCGTTACGAGCAGTACTTC | CSASRYEQYF
NA | NA | TRBJ2-2 | TRBV7-3 | TGTGCCAGCAGCCAGCTTAGGGGGTCCGGGGAGCTGTTTTTT | CASSQLRGSGELFF
few | NA | TRBJ1-6 | TRBV15 | TGTGCCACCAGCAGGAAGCTCCCCGGGCAGGGGATATCGGTAGGTTCACCCCTCCACTTT | CATSRKLPGQGISVGSPLHF
NA | TRBD2 | TRBJ2-2 | TRBV5-6 | TGTGCCAGCAGCTTGGGTTGGCTAGCGGCCGACAACACCGGGGAGCTGTTTTTT | CASSLGWLAADNTGELFF
NA | NA | TRBJ2-1 | TRBV7-3 | TGTGCCAGCAGCTTACTGGGGGCTCCCTACAATGAGCAGTTCTTC | CASSLLGAPYNEQFF
once | TRBD1 | TRBJ1-6 | TRBV4-1 | TGCGCCAGCAGCCGGGGGAATGGTGGGACAGGCCTCTATAATTCACCCCTCCACTTT | CASSRGNGGTGLYNSPLHF
NA | TRBD2 | TRBJ2-1 | TRBV13 | TGTGCCAGCAGCTCCGACTTTAGCGGGGGGGCTCTGGTCGATCGGAATGAGCAGTTCTTC | CASSSDFSGGALVDRNEQFF
NA | NA | TRBJ1-5 | TRBV2 | TGTGCCAGCAAACTCACACGGGGGAGGGAGCCCCAGCATTTT | CASKLTRGREPQHF
NA | NA | TRBJ1-1 | TRBV5-3 | TGTGCCAGAAGCTTGGATCGCGTTGACTGCGGCACTGAAGCTTTCTTT | CARSLDRVDCGTEAFF
NA | NA | TRBJ2-2 | TRBV21-1 | TGTGCCAGCAGCAATCGCTTGGGAGGCGGGGAGCTGTTTTTT | CASSNRLGGGELFF
NA | NA | TRBJ2-1 | TRBV13 | TGTGCCAGCAGCCCCGGCGCGACAGCAAGTTTCGAGCAGTTCTTC | CASSPGATASFEQFF
NA | NA | TRBJ1-4 | TRBV5-8 | TGTGCCAGCAGCCGATCAGGCGCAACTAATGAAAAACTGTTTTTT | CASSRSGATNEKLFF
once | TRBD1 | TRBJ1-1 | TRBV5-1 | TGCGCCAGCAGGACAGGGGGGGACACTGAAGCTTTCTTT | CASRTGGDTEAFF
NA | NA | TRBJ2-5 | TRBV2 | TGTGCCAGCGGAAGAGAGGAAGAGACCCAGTACTTC | CASGREEETQYF
NA | TRBD2 | TRBJ2-2 | TRBV6-5 | TGTGCCAGCACCGTAGCGGGGGGGGCCGGGGAGCTGTTTTTT | CASTVAGGAGELFF
NA | TRBD2 | TRBJ2-2 | TRBV29-1 | TGCAGCGTTGAAGCTGCGGGGGACACCGGGGAGCTGTTTTTT | CSVEAAGDTGELFF
NA | NA | TRBJ1-3 | TRBV6-1 | TGTGCCAGCTTGGGAGGAGGGGCTTGGGACACCATATATTTT | CASLGGGAWDTIYF
NA | NA | TRBJ2-7 | TRBV6-5 | TGTGCCAGCACGAGTTTGGGCTGGCAGTACTTC | CASTSLGWQYF
few | NA | TRBJ1-5 | TRBV10-2 | TGCGCCAGCAGTGAGCCAGACAACCGGGACTTTTGGGGTGGTCAGCCCCAGCATTTT | CASSEPDNRDFWGGQPQHF